This TCR beta chain was observed in a study of T-cell reconstitution after alpha-beta-depleted transplantation in children. Overall study results and limits: By one year post-transplant, T-cell counts and diversity largely arose from T cells that were newly produced. After transplant, at about two months, alpha-beta T cells were reportedly derived from several hundred expanded graft clones.

Preparing the TCRbeta library involved the use of unique molecular identifiers. TCRdb itself ran the PCR reads through MiXCR, one entry per CDR3 protein. The sample yields 140,000 to 150,000 distinct CDR3 sequences, about 9% seen once. Details on this clonotype: Its antigen is currently unknown.

Germline V gene sequence: CDR1 MNHEY, CDR2 SMNVEV (reference sequence). The junction had 11 bases not matched to a gene; V was cut back by 5 bases and J by 3 bases. This CDR3 contains 18 residues. This TCR was sampled from a female patient aged 2-10 years who had a stem cell transplant for congenital amegakaryocytic thrombocytopenia, so the T cells may come from the graft donor. The rearrangement joins TRBV27 to TRBJ2-6, with 9 bases that match TRBD1. The sample was PBMCs, mostly from graft donor cells, taken 180 days after TCRalphabeta/CD19-depleted stem cell transplant. CDR3 sequence: CASSTRGTGWFGANVLTF. The CDR3 DNA reads TGTGCCAGCAGTACACGAGGGACAGGGTGGTTTGGGGCCAACGTCCTGACTTTC.